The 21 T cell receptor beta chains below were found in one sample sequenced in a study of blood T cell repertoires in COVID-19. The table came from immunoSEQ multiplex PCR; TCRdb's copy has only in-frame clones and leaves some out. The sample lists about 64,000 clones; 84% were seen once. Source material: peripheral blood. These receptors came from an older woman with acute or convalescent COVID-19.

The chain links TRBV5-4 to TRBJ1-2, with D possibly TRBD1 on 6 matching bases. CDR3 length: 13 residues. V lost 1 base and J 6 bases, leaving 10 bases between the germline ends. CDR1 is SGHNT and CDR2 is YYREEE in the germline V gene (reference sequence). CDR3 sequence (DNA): TGTGCCAGCAGCTTGAGAGGGGGGGATGGCTACACCTTC. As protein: CASSLRGGDGYTF.

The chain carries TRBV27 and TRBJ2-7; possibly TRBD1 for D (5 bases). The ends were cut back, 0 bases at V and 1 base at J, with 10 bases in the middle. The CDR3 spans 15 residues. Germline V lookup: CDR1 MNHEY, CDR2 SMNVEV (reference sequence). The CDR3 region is CASSLSGAGSYEQYF. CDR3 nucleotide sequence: TGTGCCAGCAGTTTATCAGGGGCAGGGTCCTACGAGCAGTACTTC.

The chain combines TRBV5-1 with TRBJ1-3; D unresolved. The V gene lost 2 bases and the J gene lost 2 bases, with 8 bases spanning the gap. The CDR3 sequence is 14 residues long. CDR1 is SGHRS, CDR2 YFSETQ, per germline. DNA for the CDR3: TGCGCCAGCAGCTTTTCGAGCCCTGGAAACACCATATATTTT. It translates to CASSFSSPGNTIYF.

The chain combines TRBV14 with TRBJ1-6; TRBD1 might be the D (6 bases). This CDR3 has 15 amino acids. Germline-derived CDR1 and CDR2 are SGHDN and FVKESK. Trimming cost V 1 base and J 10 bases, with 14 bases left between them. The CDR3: CASSQGATGWSPLHF. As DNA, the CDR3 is TGTGCCAGCAGCCAAGGGGCCACAGGGTGGTCACCCCTCCACTTT.

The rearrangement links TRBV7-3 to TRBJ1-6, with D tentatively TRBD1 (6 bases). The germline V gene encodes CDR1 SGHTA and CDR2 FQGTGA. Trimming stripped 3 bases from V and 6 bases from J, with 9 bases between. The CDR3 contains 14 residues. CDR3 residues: CASSLGATNSPLHF. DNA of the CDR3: TGTGCCAGCAGCTTGGGGGCTACTAATTCACCCCTCCACTTT.

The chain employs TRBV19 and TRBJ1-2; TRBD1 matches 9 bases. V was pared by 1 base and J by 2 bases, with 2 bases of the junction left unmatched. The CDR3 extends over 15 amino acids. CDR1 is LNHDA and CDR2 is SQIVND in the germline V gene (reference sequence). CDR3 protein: CASSIGGTGNYGYTF. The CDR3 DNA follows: TGTGCCAGTAGTATAGGGGGGACAGGGAACTATGGCTACACCTTC.

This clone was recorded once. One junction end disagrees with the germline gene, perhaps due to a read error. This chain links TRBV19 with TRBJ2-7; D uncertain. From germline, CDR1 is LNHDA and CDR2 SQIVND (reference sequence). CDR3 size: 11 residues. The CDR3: CASSSSDEQYF. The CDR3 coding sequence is TGTGCCAGTAGTTCCTCCGACGAGCAGTACTTC. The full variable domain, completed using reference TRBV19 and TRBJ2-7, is DGGITQSPKYLFRKEGQNVTLSCEQNLNHDAMYWYRQDPGQGLRLIYYSQIVNDFQKGDIAEGYSVSREKKESFPLTVTSAQKNPTAFYLCASSSSDEQYFGPGTRLTVT.

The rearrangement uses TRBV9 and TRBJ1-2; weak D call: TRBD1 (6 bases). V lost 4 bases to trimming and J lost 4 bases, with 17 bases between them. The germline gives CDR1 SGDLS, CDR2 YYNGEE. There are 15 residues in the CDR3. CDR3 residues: CASSRATGIGYGYTF. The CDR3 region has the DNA TGTGCCAGCAGCCGTGCAACAGGGATCGGCTATGGCTACACCTTC.

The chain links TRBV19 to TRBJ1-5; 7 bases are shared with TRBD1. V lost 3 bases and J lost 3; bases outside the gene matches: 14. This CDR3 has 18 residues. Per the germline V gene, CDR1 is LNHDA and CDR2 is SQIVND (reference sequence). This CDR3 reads CASSIRGQRTLNNQPQHF. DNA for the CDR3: TGTGCCAGTAGTATTAGGGGACAGAGGACCCTGAACAATCAGCCCCAGCATTTT.

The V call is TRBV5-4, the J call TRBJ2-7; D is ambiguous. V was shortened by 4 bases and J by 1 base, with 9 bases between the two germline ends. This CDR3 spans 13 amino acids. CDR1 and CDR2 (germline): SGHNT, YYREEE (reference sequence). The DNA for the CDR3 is TGTGCCAGCAGCCTACTCTTTTCCTACGAGCAGTACTTC. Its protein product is CASSLLFSYEQYF.

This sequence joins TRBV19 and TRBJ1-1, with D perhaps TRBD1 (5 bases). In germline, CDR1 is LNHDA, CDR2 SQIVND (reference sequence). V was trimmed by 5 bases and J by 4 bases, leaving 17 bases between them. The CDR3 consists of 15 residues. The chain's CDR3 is CASSSWGREGTEAFF. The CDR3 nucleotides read TGTGCCAGTAGTTCCTGGGGGAGGGAGGGCACTGAAGCTTTCTTT.

The CDR3 DNA reads as TGTGCCAGCAGTTTACACGGGGTTGAAGCTTTCTTT. Its protein is CASSLHGVEAFF. This sequence joins TRBV12-3 or TRBV12-4 and TRBJ1-1; D is unclear. The germline V and J ends were trimmed by 2 bases and 7 bases, with 8 bases remaining between them. CDR3 length: 12 amino acids.

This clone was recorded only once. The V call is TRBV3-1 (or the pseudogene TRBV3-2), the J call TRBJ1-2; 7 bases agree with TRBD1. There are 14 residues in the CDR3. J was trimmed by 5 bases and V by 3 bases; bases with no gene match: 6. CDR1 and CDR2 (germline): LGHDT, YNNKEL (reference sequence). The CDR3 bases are TGTGCCAGCAGCCATGACAGGGAGTGGTATGGCTACACCTTC. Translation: CASSHDREWYGYTF.

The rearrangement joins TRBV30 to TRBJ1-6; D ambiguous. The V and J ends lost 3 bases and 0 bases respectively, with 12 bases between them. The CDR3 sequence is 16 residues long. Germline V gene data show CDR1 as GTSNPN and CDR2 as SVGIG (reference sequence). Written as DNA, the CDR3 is TGTGCCTGGAGCCCAATAATGAGCTCCTATAATTCACCCCTCCACTTT. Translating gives CAWSPIMSSYNSPLHF.

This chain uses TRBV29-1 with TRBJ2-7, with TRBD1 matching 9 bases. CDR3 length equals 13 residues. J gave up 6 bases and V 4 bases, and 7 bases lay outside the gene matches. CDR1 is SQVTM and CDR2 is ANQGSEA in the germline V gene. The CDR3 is CSVGGQGEGEQYF. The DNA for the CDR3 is TGCAGCGTTGGGGGACAGGGAGAGGGCGAGCAGTACTTC.

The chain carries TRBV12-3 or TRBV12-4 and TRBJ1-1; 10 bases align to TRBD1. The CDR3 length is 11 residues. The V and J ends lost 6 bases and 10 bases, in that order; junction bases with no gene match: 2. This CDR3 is CASSGQGGAFF. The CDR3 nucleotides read TGTGCCAGCAGCGGACAGGGGGGAGCTTTCTTT.

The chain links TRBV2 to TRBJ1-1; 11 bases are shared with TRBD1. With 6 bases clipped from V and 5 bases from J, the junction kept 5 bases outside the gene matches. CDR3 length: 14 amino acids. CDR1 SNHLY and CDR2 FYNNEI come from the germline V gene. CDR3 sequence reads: CASRAGQGGTEAFF. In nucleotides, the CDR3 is TGTGCCAGCAGGGCGGGACAGGGGGGGACTGAAGCTTTCTTT.

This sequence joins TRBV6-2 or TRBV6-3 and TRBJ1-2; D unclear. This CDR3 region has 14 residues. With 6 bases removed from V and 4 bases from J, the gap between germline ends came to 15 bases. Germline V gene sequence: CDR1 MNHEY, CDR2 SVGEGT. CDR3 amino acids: CASSDDSLGYGYTF. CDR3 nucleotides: TGTGCCAGCAGCGACGACTCCCTGGGCTATGGCTACACCTTC.

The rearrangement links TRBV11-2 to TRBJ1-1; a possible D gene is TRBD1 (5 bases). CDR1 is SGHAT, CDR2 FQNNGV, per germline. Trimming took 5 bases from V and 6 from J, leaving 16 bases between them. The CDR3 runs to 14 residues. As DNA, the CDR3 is TGTGCCAGCAGCCGGGGGACTGCAAGTCCTGAAGCTTTCTTT. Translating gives CASSRGTASPEAFF.

DNA of the CDR3: TGTGCCAGTAGTATTGGGCGGACATTAGCTATTTCACCCCTCCACTTT. It specifies CASSIGRTLAISPLHF. The V call is TRBV19, the J call TRBJ1-6; possibly TRBD1 for D (5 bases). The V end was cut by 3 bases, the J end by 9 bases, with 18 bases between. CDR1 is LNHDA and CDR2 is SQIVND in the germline V gene (reference sequence). The CDR3 sequence is 16 residues long.

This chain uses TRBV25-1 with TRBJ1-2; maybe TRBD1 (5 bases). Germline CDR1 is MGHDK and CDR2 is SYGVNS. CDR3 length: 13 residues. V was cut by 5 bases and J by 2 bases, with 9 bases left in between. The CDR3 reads CASSQGMNYGYTF. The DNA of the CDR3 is TGTGCCAGCAGTCAGGGTATGAACTATGGCTACACCTTC.